This T cell receptor (beta chain) derives from a study of T-cell memory formation after mild COVID-19. TCRdb fed the 5' RACE reads into MiXCR, producing one record per CDR3 protein. The profile shows hundreds of thousands of distinct CDR3 sequences, 15% to 20% of them singletons. CDR1 SQVTM and CDR2 ANQGSEA come from the germline V gene. V lost 2 bases to trimming and J lost 2 bases, with 5 bases between them. This CDR3 comprises 12 residues. The sequenced sample was PBMCs or a T cell subset sorted from them (not recorded which). The chain has TRBV29-1 and TRBJ2-3; D is uncertain. This TCR derives from an adult woman who had mild COVID-19 (a few samples of this study predate the infection). Cell type and time point are not known. CDR3 nucleotide sequence: TGCAGCGTTGAATTGGACACAGATACGCAGTATTTT. As protein: CSVELDTDTQYF.